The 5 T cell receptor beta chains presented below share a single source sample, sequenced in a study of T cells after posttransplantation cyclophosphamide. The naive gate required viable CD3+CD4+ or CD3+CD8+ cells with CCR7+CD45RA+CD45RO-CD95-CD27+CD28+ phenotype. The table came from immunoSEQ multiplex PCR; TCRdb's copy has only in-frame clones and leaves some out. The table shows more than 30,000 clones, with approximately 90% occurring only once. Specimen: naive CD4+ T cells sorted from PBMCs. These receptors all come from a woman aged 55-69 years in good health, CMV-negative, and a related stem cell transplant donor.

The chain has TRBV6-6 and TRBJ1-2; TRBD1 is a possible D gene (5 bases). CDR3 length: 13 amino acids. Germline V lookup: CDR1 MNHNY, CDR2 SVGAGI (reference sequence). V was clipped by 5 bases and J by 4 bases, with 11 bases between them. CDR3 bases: TGTGCCAGCAGTCTTGGGGACTTCTATGGCTACACCTTC. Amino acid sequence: CASSLGDFYGYTF.

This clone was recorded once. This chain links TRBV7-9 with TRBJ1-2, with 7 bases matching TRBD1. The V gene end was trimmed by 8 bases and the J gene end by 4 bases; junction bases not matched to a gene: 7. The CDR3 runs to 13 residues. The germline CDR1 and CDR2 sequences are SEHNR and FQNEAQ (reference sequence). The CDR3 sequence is CASGEGAVYGYTF. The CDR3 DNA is TGTGCCAGCGGCGAGGGGGCGGTCTATGGCTACACCTTC.

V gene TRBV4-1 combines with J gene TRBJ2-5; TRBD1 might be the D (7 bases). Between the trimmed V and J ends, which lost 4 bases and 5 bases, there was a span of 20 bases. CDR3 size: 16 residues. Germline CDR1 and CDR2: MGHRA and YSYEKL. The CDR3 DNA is TGCGCCAGCAGCCCCGTTGGGGCAGGGGGGACGGAGACCCAGTACTTC. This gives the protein CASSPVGAGGTETQYF.

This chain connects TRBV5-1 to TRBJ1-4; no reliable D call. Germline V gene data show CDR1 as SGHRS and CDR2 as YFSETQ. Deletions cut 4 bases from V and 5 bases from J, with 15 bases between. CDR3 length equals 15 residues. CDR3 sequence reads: CASSRGAGANEKLFF. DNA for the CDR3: TGCGCCAGCAGCCGCGGAGCCGGTGCGAATGAAAAACTGTTTTTT.

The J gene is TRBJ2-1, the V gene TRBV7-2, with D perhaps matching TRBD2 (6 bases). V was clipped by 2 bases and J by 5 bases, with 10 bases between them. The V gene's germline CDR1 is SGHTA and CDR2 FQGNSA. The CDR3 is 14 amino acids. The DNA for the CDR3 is TGTGCCAGCAGCTTAACTAGCATCGACAATGAGCAGTTCTTC. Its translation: CASSLTSIDNEQFF. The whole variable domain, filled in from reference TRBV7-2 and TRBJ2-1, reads GAGVSQSPSNKVTEKGKDVELRCDPISGHTALYWYRQSLGQGLEFLIYFQGNSAPDKSGLPSDRFSAERTGGSVSTLTIQRTQQEDSAVYLCASSLTSIDNEQFFGPGTRLTVL.